Listed here are 22 T cell receptor beta chains from one sample, sequenced in a study of T cell responses to AZD1222 COVID-19 vaccine. The protocol was immunoSEQ multiplex PCR, while the TCRdb copy is restricted to in-frame clones and leaves out a portion. The sample has about 27,000 clones, about 90% seen once. The input for sequencing was peripheral blood, taken 28 days after the second AZD1222 dose. Every receptor here comes from an adult who received the AZD1222 COVID-19 vaccine.

This chain links TRBV5-1 with TRBJ2-7; weak D call: TRBD2 (6 bases). Trimming removed 4 bases from V and 0 bases from J, with 14 bases in between. The CDR3 extends over 15 amino acids. Germline values: CDR1 SGHRS, CDR2 YFSETQ. The CDR3 region is CASSPSGGNSYEQYF. CDR3 DNA: TGCGCCAGCAGCCCCTCCGGGGGTAACTCCTACGAGCAGTACTTC.

The chain uses TRBV3-1 (or the pseudogene TRBV3-2) and TRBJ1-2; possible D gene TRBD1, 5 bases. The CDR3 spans 14 residues. Germline lookup yields CDR1 LGHDT and CDR2 YNNKEL (reference sequence). Between the trimmed V and J ends, which lost 3 bases and 4 bases, there was a span of 12 bases. The CDR3 DNA is TGTGCCAGCAGCCATTCGGGGGGAGGCTATGGCTACACCTTC. It specifies CASSHSGGGYGYTF.

This sequence joins TRBV9 and TRBJ2-2, with TRBD2 matching over 7 bases. The CDR3 is 16 residues long. V was pared by 4 bases and J by 0 bases, with 6 bases of the junction left unmatched. Germline V lookup: CDR1 SGDLS, CDR2 YYNGEE. The CDR3 DNA follows: TGTGCCAGCAGCATCATCAGCGGGACGAACACCGGGGAGCTGTTTTTT. Translating gives CASSIISGTNTGELFF.

This clone has just one count. V gene TRBV7-3 combines with J gene TRBJ1-2; D not resolved. The CDR3 contains 13 residues. Germline loops: CDR1 SGHTA, CDR2 FQGTGA. Trimming removed 0 bases at V and 5 bases at J, with 7 bases between. The CDR3 here is CASSLTGIYGYTF. CDR3 DNA sequence: TGTGCCAGCAGCTTAACAGGGATTTATGGCTACACCTTC.

The chain joins TRBV27 to TRBJ2-2, with 9 bases that match TRBD1. The CDR3 totals 14 residues. V lost 7 bases, J lost 1 base, and 1 base stayed unmatched. Germline CDR1 is MNHEY and CDR2 is SMNVEV (reference sequence). The DNA of the CDR3 is TGTGCCAGCACGGGACAGGGGAACACCGGGGAGCTGTTTTTT. Protein product: CASTGQGNTGELFF.

This clone was seen only once. The chain couples TRBV6-5 to TRBJ2-1; 12 nucleotides align to TRBD2. Trimming took 2 bases from V and 9 from J; bases not matched to a gene: 8. This CDR3 comprises 16 residues. The germline gives CDR1 MNHEY, CDR2 SVGAGI. The CDR3 sequence is CASSYRASGRATEQFF. CDR3 nucleotides: TGTGCCAGCAGTTACCGGGCTAGCGGGAGGGCCACTGAGCAGTTCTTC.

The chain is built from TRBV24-1 and TRBJ1-5; D call uncertain. V lost 5 bases to trimming and J lost 0 bases, with 13 bases between them. Germline-derived CDR1 and CDR2 are KGHDR and SFDVKD. The CDR3 is 16 residues long. CDR3 sequence reads: CATSAGRSGSNQPQHF. CDR3 nucleotides: TGTGCCACCAGTGCTGGGCGGAGTGGTAGCAATCAGCCCCAGCATTTT.

The table lists this clone with a few counts. The CDR3, as DNA: TGTGCCAGCAGCTTAGCCAGGGGGCCTGGTCAGCCCCAGCATTTT. Protein product: CASSLARGPGQPQHF. The V call is TRBV11-1, the J call TRBJ1-5; 8 bases are a match to TRBD1. V shed 0 bases, J shed 6 bases, and the junction held 4 bases outside the gene matches. Germline CDR1 is SGHAT and CDR2 is FQDESV (reference sequence). This CDR3 comprises 15 residues. Variable domain in full (rest from reference TRBV11-1 and TRBJ1-5): EAEVAQSPRYKITEKSQAVAFWCDPISGHATLYWYRQILGQGPELLVQFQDESVVDDSQLPKDRFSAERLKGVDSTLKIQPAELGDSAMYLCASSLARGPGQPQHFGDGTRLSIL.

This rearrangement joins TRBV10-3 to TRBJ2-2; 10 bases are shared with TRBD2. Germline assignment: CDR1 ENHRY and CDR2 SYGVKD. With 4 bases clipped from V and 2 bases from J, the junction kept 4 bases outside the gene matches. The length of the CDR3 is 16 residues. CDR3 nucleotides: TGTGCCATCAGTGGAGGACTAGCGGTAAACACCGGGGAGCTGTTTTTT. Translating it yields CAISGGLAVNTGELFF.

This clone was seen a handful of times. This chain uses TRBV6-4 with TRBJ1-6; TRBD1 agrees at 8 bases. V was pared by 9 bases and J by 6 bases, with 4 bases of the junction left unmatched. CDR3 size: 13 residues. Germline assignment: CDR1 MRHNA and CDR2 SNTAGT. CDR3 amino acids: CASRQGTNSPLHF. The CDR3 DNA is TGTGCCAGTCGACAGGGGACTAATTCACCCCTCCACTTT.

V is TRBV6-5 and J is TRBJ2-1; D might be TRBD2 (6 bases). CDR1 is MNHEY, CDR2 SVGAGI, per germline. The germline V and J ends were trimmed by 5 bases and 4 bases, with 15 bases remaining between them. The CDR3 contains 15 residues. DNA for the CDR3: TGTGCCAGCAGTCTAATAGCGGATATGTACAATGAGCAGTTCTTC. This gives the protein CASSLIADMYNEQFF.

J is TRBJ2-1 and V is TRBV7-2; the D gene could be TRBD1 or TRBD2 (6 bases each). This CDR3 has 18 residues. CDR1 is SGHTA and CDR2 is FQGNSA in the germline V gene. The germline V and J ends were trimmed by 1 base and 15 bases, with 31 bases remaining between them. The CDR3 loop is CASSLGGAGSDRSPVRFF. DNA for the CDR3: TGTGCCAGCAGCTTAGGAGGCGCGGGGTCCGACAGGAGCCCAGTTAGGTTCTTC. The whole variable domain, filled in from reference TRBV7-2 and TRBJ2-1, reads GAGVSQSPSNKVTEKGKDVELRCDPISGHTALYWYRQSLGQGLEFLIYFQGNSAPDKSGLPSDRFSAERTGGSVSTLTIQRTQQEDSAVYLCASSLGGAGSDRSPVRFFGPGTRLTVL.

J is TRBJ1-6 and V is TRBV5-6, with no clear D. Trimming removed 5 bases at V and 5 bases at J, with 17 bases between. CDR3 length equals 16 residues. Germline V gives CDR1 SGHDT, CDR2 YYEEEE. CDR3 amino acids: CASRYQIGADNSPLHF. For the CDR3, the DNA is TGTGCCAGCAGATACCAGATCGGCGCCGATAATTCACCCCTCCACTTT.

The chain couples TRBV15 to TRBJ2-1; 10 bases map to TRBD1. V shed 5 bases, J shed 1 base, and the junction held 2 bases outside the gene matches. Germline V gene sequence: CDR1 LNHNV, CDR2 YYDKDF (reference sequence). The CDR3 spans 15 residues. CDR3 coding DNA: TGTGCCACCAGCGGGGACAGGGGTTCCTACAATGAGCAGTTCTTC. Its protein product is CATSGDRGSYNEQFF.

This clone was observed once. V usage is TRBV4-1 and J usage is TRBJ1-5; D is perhaps TRBD1 (6 bases). Germline V gives CDR1 MGHRA, CDR2 YSYEKL. The CDR3 contains 18 residues. V was clipped by 4 bases and J by 0 bases, with 19 bases between them. CDR3 residues: CASSPGGGLPYSNQPQHF. In DNA, the CDR3 is TGCGCCAGCAGCCCGGGCGGGGGCCTTCCCTATAGCAATCAGCCCCAGCATTTT.

The chain uses TRBV7-8 and TRBJ1-2; 7 bases map to TRBD1. This CDR3 comprises 15 residues. J gave up 1 base and V 2 bases, and 4 bases lay outside the gene matches. Looked up from germline, CDR1 is SGHVS and CDR2 is FQNEAQ. The CDR3 protein is CASSLQGGVNYGYTF. CDR3 coding DNA: TGTGCCAGCAGCTTACAGGGGGGCGTTAACTATGGCTACACCTTC.

V gene TRBV3-1 (or the pseudogene TRBV3-2) combines with J gene TRBJ2-4; no reliable D call. Looked up from germline, CDR1 is LGHDT and CDR2 is YNNKEL (reference sequence). The CDR3 sequence is 17 residues long. V lost 0 bases and J lost 0, with 12 bases in between. In DNA form, the CDR3 reads TGTGCCAGCAGCCAAGATCCACGGTACCTAGCCAAAAACATTCAGTACTTC. Translation gives CASSQDPRYLAKNIQYF.

This clone has only a few counts. The chain employs TRBV11-2 and TRBJ2-3; TRBD2 is a possible D gene (5 bases). CDR1 and CDR2 from the germline V gene are SGHAT and FQNNGV. The CDR3 has 13 amino acids. Trimming took 2 bases from V and 4 from J, leaving 7 bases between them. The CDR3 DNA sequence: TGTGCCAGCAGCTTAATTAGCGCAGATACGCAGTATTTT. Translating it yields CASSLISADTQYF.

This clone was seen more than once but under ten times. Distinct nucleotide sequences in the sample also encode this CDR3. The chain is built from TRBV4-1 and TRBJ2-7, with D perhaps TRBD2 (6 bases). This CDR3 contains 17 residues. Deletions cut 4 bases from V and 2 bases from J, with 21 bases between. The germline CDR1 and CDR2 sequences are MGHRA and YSYEKL. Here the CDR3 reads CASSPLRFGSSTYEQYF. The DNA for the CDR3 is TGCGCCAGCAGCCCGCTACGTTTCGGGAGCTCAACCTACGAGCAGTACTTC.

This clone was detected a few times. The rearrangement joins TRBV9 to TRBJ1-3, with D unclear. V was shortened by 0 bases and J by 0 bases, with 10 bases between the two germline ends. The CDR3 length is 16 residues. Germline lookup yields CDR1 SGDLS and CDR2 YYNGEE. The CDR3 reads CASSVAMGSSGNTIYF. The CDR3 DNA reads TGTGCCAGCAGCGTAGCCATGGGAAGCTCTGGAAACACCATATATTTT.

The rearrangement uses TRBV5-4 and TRBJ2-1; D uncertain. Trimming removed 2 bases at V and 3 bases at J, with 15 bases between. This CDR3 region has 16 residues. CDR1 SGHNT and CDR2 YYREEE come from the germline V gene (reference sequence). DNA of the CDR3: TGTGCCAGCAGCTTAGTTCAGTCGGCTAGCTACAATGAGCAGTTCTTC. The encoded protein is CASSLVQSASYNEQFF.

The J gene is TRBJ2-5, the V gene TRBV18, with TRBD2 as a possible D gene (7 bases). CDR3 length: 15 residues. Germline V lookup: CDR1 KGHSH, CDR2 LQKENI. V was cut by 0 bases and J by 1 base, with 9 bases left in between. CDR3 amino acids: CASSPPGGGQETQYF. CDR3 coding DNA: TGTGCCAGCTCACCACCGGGAGGGGGCCAAGAGACCCAGTACTTC.